These 7 T cell receptor beta chains were sequenced from one sample in a study of beta chain features in type 1 diabetes. Whole-study results and caveats: When Type 1 diabetes patients were examined, their TCRB CDR3s proved moderately but significantly shorter in all four CD4+ subsets.

For these receptors, no antigen is known. Sequencing targeted expressed TCRB transcripts, as all isolated RNA had been reverse transcribed. The repertoire was sequenced with immunoSEQ multiplex PCR; TCRdb's copy has only in-frame clones and lacks some. The sample has 300,000 or so clones, about 13% seen once. The sample was naive CD4+ T cells from blood. The source is a young woman with type 1 diabetes.

This chain joins TRBV7-3 and TRBJ2-1; TRBD2 matches 7 bases. The CDR3 length is 18 residues. CDR1 and CDR2 from the germline V gene are SGHTA and FQGTGA. Trimming cost V 2 bases and J 5 bases; bases outside gene matches: 15. CDR3 region: CASSLEAWRLAGHNEQFF. The CDR3 DNA reads TGTGCCAGCAGCTTAGAGGCTTGGAGACTAGCTGGGCACAATGAGCAGTTCTTC.

This clone was observed a few times. The chain joins TRBV2 to TRBJ2-6, with D possibly TRBD2 on 6 matching bases. This CDR3 region has 16 residues. From germline, CDR1 is SNHLY and CDR2 FYNNEI. Trimming took 8 bases from V and 0 from J, leaving 14 bases between them. This chain's CDR3 is CASAPGLNSGANVLTF. The DNA of the CDR3 is TGTGCCAGCGCTCCGGGACTTAACTCTGGGGCCAACGTCCTGACTTTC.

This rearrangement joins TRBV7-2 to TRBJ1-5, with 7 bases identical to TRBD1. In germline, CDR1 is SGHTA, CDR2 FQGNSA. This CDR3 has 14 residues. V lost 5 bases and J lost 2; bases outside the gene matches: 3. The CDR3 region has the DNA TGTGCCAGCAGCCCGGGACAGCGCAATCAGCCCCAGCATTTT. Translated: CASSPGQRNQPQHF.

CDR3 in amino acids: CASSLAGAGTGELFF. DNA for the CDR3: TGTGCCAGCAGCTTAGCGGGGGCGGGCACCGGGGAGCTGTTTTTT. This chain connects TRBV7-2 to TRBJ2-2; perhaps TRBD1 as D (6 bases). V was cut by 0 bases and J by 4 bases, with 9 bases left in between. The CDR3 is 15 residues long. Per the germline V gene, CDR1 is SGHTA and CDR2 is FQGNSA.

This chain links TRBV11-2 with TRBJ2-7; 9 bases are a match to TRBD2. CDR1 is SGHAT and CDR2 is FQNNGV in the germline V gene. V shed 0 bases, J shed 1 base, and the junction held 4 bases outside the gene matches. The CDR3 extends over 16 amino acids. For the CDR3, the DNA is TGTGCCAGCAGCTTAGACGTGACTAGCGGTTCCTACGAGCAGTACTTC. Protein product: CASSLDVTSGSYEQYF.

This clone was detected a few times. The gene calls are TRBV5-1 and TRBJ2-3; D possibly corresponds to TRBD2 (6 bases). Per the germline V gene, CDR1 is SGHRS and CDR2 is YFSETQ. Trimming removed 1 base at V and 3 bases at J, with 15 bases between. The CDR3 is made up of 16 amino acids. CDR3 amino acids: CASSLRGSGGTDTQYF. The CDR3 nucleotides are TGCGCCAGCAGCTTGAGGGGAAGTGGAGGGACAGATACGCAGTATTTT.

This clone was counted only a few times. This chain joins TRBV30 and TRBJ1-1; D call uncertain. Trimming took 0 bases from V and 8 from J, leaving 7 bases between them. CDR3 size: 11 residues. Germline V gene data show CDR1 as GTSNPN and CDR2 as SVGIG (reference sequence). The CDR3 region has the DNA TGTGCCTGGAGTGTGGCAATGGAAGCTTTCTTT. As protein: CAWSVAMEAFF.